This TCR beta chain was obtained from a study of cytomegalovirus exposure and HLA in healthy donors. Findings of the study overall: A list of 150 or so TCR beta chains associated with cytomegalovirus was given. Most observed TCR sequences were rare, whereas some public TCRs were detected in many donors.

PCR primers comprised 60 Vbeta and 13 Jbeta primers. Repertoires were generated with immunoSEQ multiplex PCR, while TCRdb's copy carries only in-frame clones and drops some. The sample records 150,000 to 200,000 clones, approximately 85% being singletons. This clone showed up just once. Its antigen is currently unknown. CDR3 length: 14 residues. Germline V gene data show CDR1 as LGHNT and CDR2 as FRNRAP. V was cut by 6 bases and J by 0 bases, with 12 bases left in between. The origin of this receptor is a man between 18 and 29 years old in good health and CMV-seropositive. This chain links TRBV12-5 with TRBJ2-7, with D perhaps matching TRBD1 (5 bases). Sequences were obtained from PBMCs. CDR3: CASGEQESSYEQYF. The CDR3 DNA follows: TGTGCTAGTGGCGAACAGGAGAGCTCCTACGAGCAGTACTTC.